This T cell receptor beta chain was identified during a study of cytomegalovirus exposure and HLA in healthy donors. Regarding the study as a whole: Earlier analysis found most TCR beta V segments productive about 90% or about 30% of the time.

Germline V gives CDR1 DFQATT, CDR2 SNEGSKA (reference sequence). This CDR3 is built from 9 residues. Trimming shortened V by 0 bases and J by 11 bases, and 4 bases separated the two germline ends. A single count supports this clone. Its antigen is not known. The study ran its PCR with 60 Vbeta and 13 Jbeta primers. Assay used: immunoSEQ multiplex PCR; TCRdb lists only in-frame clones, some missing. The sample includes about 120,000 clones, under 90% of them seen just once. Sequences were obtained from PBMCs. The V call is TRBV20-1, the J call TRBJ1-1; D unresolved. The origin of this receptor is a female donor in good health and CMV-seropositive. The CDR3 is CSARESAFF. The CDR3 coding sequence is TGCAGTGCTAGAGAGTCGGCTTTCTTT.